This T cell receptor (beta chain) was recovered during a study of T-cell reconstitution after alpha-beta-depleted transplantation in children. This clonotype was observed a few times. Unique molecular identifiers tagged the TCRbeta library. TCRdb used MiXCR to reprocess the PCR reads, holding one entry per CDR3 protein. Found here are roughly 570,000 distinct CDR3 sequences, more than 20% of them singletons; the top ten hold just over 35%. The CDR3 extends over 14 amino acids. Germline CDR1 is SSHAT and CDR2 is FNYEAQ (reference sequence). The ends were cut back, 5 bases at V and 9 bases at J, with 20 bases in the middle.

This chain links TRBV7-7 with TRBJ2-7; D may be TRBD1 (5 bases). The source material was PBMCs, sampled before TCRalphabeta/CD19-depleted stem cell transplant. The origin of this receptor is a boy less than two years old with Wiskott-Aldrich syndrome, due to receive a stem cell transplant. Written as DNA, the CDR3 is TGTGCCAGCAGCCTCGACAGAACTCTACGAGGGCAGTACTTC. Protein sequence: CASSLDRTLRGQYF. The whole variable domain, filled in from reference TRBV7-7 and TRBJ2-7, reads GAGVSQSPRYKVTKRGQDVTLRCDPISSHATLYWYQQALGQGPEFLTYFNYEAQPDKSGLPSDRFSAERPEGSISTLTIQRTEQRDSAMYRCASSLDRTLRGQYFGPGTRLTVT.